This T cell receptor beta chain was sequenced in a study of vaccination effects on CD4 cells after COVID-19 (dated by TCRdb to about 2022). About the study as a whole: Each participant received two doses of an mRNA SARS-CoV-2 vaccine, either BNT162b2 or mRNA-1273. SARS-CoV-2 spike-specific CD4+ TCR repertoires were compared before and after mRNA vaccination in COVID-19 convalescent patients and in infection-naive vaccine recipients. The full study included over 8 COVID-19 convalescent patients and a handful of SARS-CoV-2-naive healthy vaccine recipients. The Oncomine TCR Beta short-read assay on an Illumina iSeq 100 was used to sequence cultures from other donors in the study. Here is what the overall study found, with its caveats: Among healthy vaccine recipients, nearly all vaccine-induced clones were SARS-CoV-2 mono-reactive, and only 1 of 255 was cross-reactive with common cold coronaviruses. Limitations of the study were the small number of convalescent patients and the absence of early post-infection timepoints. At late post-vaccination timepoints, both infection-induced and vaccine-induced clones showed marked clonal contraction, consistent with waning T cell responses.

There are a few counts of this clone. Its antigen target is currently unknown. One base away there is no much larger clone; base qualities are not given. To identify antigen-specific CD4+ T cell clonotypes by their expansion, the ViraFEST assay first stimulated PBMC with viral peptide pools and then applied TCR sequencing. After less than 13 days of culture, CD4+ T cells were isolated with the EasySep CD4+ T cell isolation kit. None of the healthy vaccine recipients had a prior SARS-CoV-2 infection, which was confirmed by nucleocapsid antibody tests that came back negative both before and after vaccination. Each well held around 2 million PBMC cultured in IMDM containing around 5% human AB serum, roughly 9.6 IU/ml IL-2 and gentamicin, along with 8 to 10 ug/ml peptides. Half of the culture medium was replaced with fresh IL-2-containing medium on days 3 and 7. Unless noted otherwise, every peptide stimulation condition was cultured in triplicate wells. PBMC were separated from whole blood using Ficoll-Paque Plus gradient centrifugation and were then either cryopreserved at -140C or used fresh. The overlapping peptide pools covered the spike proteins of SARS-CoV-2 and of the common cold coronaviruses HCoV-NL63, HCoV-OC43 and HCoV-229E. The QIAamp micro DNA kit was used to extract genomic DNA from the cultured CD4+ T cells.

CDR3 length: 16 amino acids, cysteine to phenylalanine. Kept here is only the CDR3 DNA, which spans 48 bases and is read in frame from base 1. The library was prepared using the immunoSEQ multiplex PCR assay. TCR beta CDR3 sequencing was performed on DNA from the cultured, isolated CD4+ T cells. Under the source paper's analysis protocol: Non-productive TCR sequences were discarded, and reads were trimmed to the CDR3 region, with only CDR3s of 7 or more amino acids retained. The MANAFEST web app was used to pick out antigen-specific clonotypes by comparing their expansion in peptide wells with that in reference cultures. To be called positive, a clone needed expansion at FDR<0.05 compared with the reference and with all other wells, an odds ratio greater than 5, and a frequency greater than 0.1% in two replicate wells. A clonotype was called cross-reactive if it was significantly expanded both in SARS-CoV-2 spike wells and in at least one common cold coronavirus spike condition. Levenshtein distance calculated with the stringdist R package was used to assess CDR3 similarity, and unrooted trees were constructed with ape in R 3.6.1. Sourced from immuneACCESS, this table was stored by TCRdb with only in-frame sequences that have V and J called. A share of the clones is absent; for the studies checked, an unresolved V gene accounts for under half, and the remainder has no known explanation. V and J calls and clone size are copied from that table; D and trimming were computed from the DNA. This sample holds approximately 30,000 clones; roughly 62% were observed only once. Of the sample, 28% falls within the top ten clones.

Here the chain combines TRBV21-1 and TRBJ1-5. TRBV21-1 corresponds to a pseudogene. The sample consisted of CD4+ T cells from PBMCs cultured with HCoV-229E spike peptides, taken before COVID-19 vaccination. The cell subset or site label for this specimen denotes: HCoV-229E spike overlapping peptide pool stimulation. The TCR was taken from a human donor who received a COVID-19 vaccine. The CDR3 loop reads CASSKIGRGFNQPQHF. In nucleotides, the sequence is TGTGCCAGCAGCAAAATAGGGAGGGGGTTCAATCAGCCCCAGCATTTT.